This passage covers 18 T cell receptor beta chains from one sample sequenced in a study of blood T cell repertoires in COVID-19. The table came from immunoSEQ multiplex PCR; TCRdb's copy has only in-frame clones and leaves some out. The repertoire holds 140,000 to 150,000 clones, with 80% to 90% as singletons. Sequenced: peripheral blood. The origin of the receptors is a man aged 60 to 69 with active or convalescent COVID-19.

This sequence joins TRBV11-3 and TRBJ1-2; 7 nucleotides agree with TRBD1. The germline V gene encodes CDR1 SGHNT and CDR2 YENEEA. J was trimmed by 2 bases and V by 3 bases; bases with no gene match: 6. This CDR3 has 15 residues. The DNA for the CDR3 is TGTGCCAGCAGCTTGTCCCCGGACAGGAACTATGGCTACACCTTC. It encodes CASSLSPDRNYGYTF.

The J gene is TRBJ2-1, the V gene TRBV6-5; 9 positions match TRBD1. V was clipped by 8 bases and J by 1 base; unmatched bases: 3. Germline V gene sequence: CDR1 MNHEY, CDR2 SVGAGI. There are 14 residues in the CDR3. CDR3 DNA sequence: TGTGCCAGCCAGACAGGGGGATCCTACAATGAGCAGTTCTTC. This gives the protein CASQTGGSYNEQFF.

This sequence joins TRBV10-3 and TRBJ1-1, with D uncertain. CDR3 length: 13 amino acids. Germline assignment: CDR1 ENHRY and CDR2 SYGVKD. Deletions cut 5 bases from V and 0 bases from J, with 7 bases between. CDR3 nucleotides: TGTGCCATCAGTTACAACGTGAACACTGAAGCTTTCTTT. Protein: CAISYNVNTEAFF.

J is TRBJ1-4 and V is TRBV10-3; 8 positions agree with TRBD1. J gave up 1 base and V 6 bases, and 10 bases lay outside the gene matches. The CDR3 runs to 17 residues. The germline V gene encodes CDR1 ENHRY and CDR2 SYGVKD. CDR3 region: CAISRQGALGTNEKLFF. In DNA form, the CDR3 reads TGTGCCATCAGCCGCCAGGGGGCATTGGGAACTAATGAAAAACTGTTTTTT.

This chain connects TRBV5-8 to TRBJ2-4, with D possibly being TRBD1 (6 bases). The CDR3 has 13 amino acids. Germline V lookup: CDR1 SGHTS, CDR2 YDEGEE. Trimming stripped 5 bases from V and 6 bases from J, with 12 bases between. The CDR3 sequence: CASSLQGGNIQYF. Here the CDR3 DNA reads TGTGCCAGCAGTCTACAGGGTGGAAACATTCAGTACTTC.

The rearrangement joins TRBV11-3 to TRBJ1-1; unclear D gene. The CDR3 contains 13 residues. Looked up from germline, CDR1 is SGHNT and CDR2 is YENEEA. Trimming removed 4 bases from V and 1 base from J, with 7 bases in between. The CDR3 here is CASSSFPNTEAFF. DNA for the CDR3: TGTGCCAGCAGCTCCTTCCCGAACACTGAAGCTTTCTTT.

The sample holds a few counts of this clone. The rearrangement uses TRBV6-2 or TRBV6-3 and TRBJ2-1; 10 bases are shared with TRBD2. Looked up from germline, CDR1 is MNHEY and CDR2 is SVGEGT. The length of the CDR3 is 14 residues. With 5 bases clipped from V and 5 bases from J, the junction kept 3 bases outside the gene matches. This chain's CDR3 is CASSTGLANNEQFF. The CDR3 DNA is TGTGCCAGCAGTACGGGACTAGCGAACAATGAGCAGTTCTTC.

The rearrangement links TRBV7-6 to TRBJ1-1; D gene uncertain. The CDR3 spans 14 residues. V gave up 1 base and J gave up 5 bases, with 11 bases separating them. Germline V CDR1 and CDR2: SGHVS, FNYEAQ. CDR3 coding DNA: TGTGCCAGCAGCTTAGGGTCGGGTAAGACTGAAGCTTTCTTT. It codes for CASSLGSGKTEAFF.

The rearrangement joins TRBV19 to TRBJ1-3, with TRBD1 matching over 7 bases. There are 16 residues in the CDR3. Per the germline V gene, CDR1 is LNHDA and CDR2 is SQIVND (reference sequence). With V trimmed by 4 bases and J by 2 bases, 8 bases remained unmatched. The CDR3 region has the DNA TGTGCCAGTAGTACCAGGGGGACGGGTCCTGGAAACACCATATATTTT. This translates into CASSTRGTGPGNTIYF.

J is TRBJ1-1 and V is TRBV7-2; a weak D match, TRBD1 (6 bases). V lost 1 base and J 4 bases, leaving 7 bases between the germline ends. CDR1 and CDR2 (germline): SGHTA, FQGNSA. The CDR3 contains 13 residues. The CDR3 region has the DNA TGTGCCAGCAGCTTAGACAGGGCCACTGAAGCTTTCTTT. This sequence encodes CASSLDRATEAFF. Full variable domain (missing parts from reference TRBV7-2 and TRBJ1-1): GAGVSQSPSNKVTEKGKDVELRCDPISGHTALYWYRQSLGQGLEFLIYFQGNSAPDKSGLPSDRFSAERTGGSVSTLTIQRTQQEDSAVYLCASSLDRATEAFFGQGTRLTVV.

This chain connects TRBV5-1 to TRBJ2-2; maybe TRBD2 (6 bases). The CDR3 loop spans 15 amino acids. Deletions cut 4 bases from V and 4 bases from J, with 14 bases between. Germline V lookup: CDR1 SGHRS, CDR2 YFSETQ. The CDR3 coding sequence is TGCGCCAGCAGCATCCTGGGACTTCGCACCGGGGAGCTGTTTTTT. Protein product: CASSILGLRTGELFF.

This clone has just one count. This chain joins TRBV4-1 and TRBJ2-7; D perhaps matches TRBD2 (7 bases). Germline CDR1 reads MGHRA; CDR2 reads YSYEKL. The CDR3 sequence is 14 residues long. V was pared by 3 bases and J by 5 bases, with 14 bases between. The CDR3 protein is CASSQSGGQDEQYF. CDR3 sequence (DNA): TGCGCCAGCAGCCAGTCGGGGGGCCAGGACGAGCAGTACTTC.

This clone was counted a single time. The rearrangement joins TRBV7-2 to TRBJ2-1; 7 bases are shared with TRBD2. The CDR3 is 12 residues long. With 1 base clipped from V and 9 bases from J, the junction kept 0 bases outside the gene matches. Germline V lookup: CDR1 SGHTA, CDR2 FQGNSA. The CDR3 loop reads CASSLGGGEQFF. CDR3 DNA sequence: TGTGCCAGCAGCTTAGGCGGGGGTGAGCAGTTCTTC.

V gene TRBV4-3 combines with J gene TRBJ1-6, with 8 bases that match TRBD1. Germline CDR1 and CDR2: LGHNA and YSLEER. After removal of 5 bases from V and 7 bases from J, the junction contained 7 bases not matched to a gene. The CDR3 covers 15 residues. CDR3 region: CASSEGQGINSPLHF. CDR3 in DNA: TGCGCCAGCAGCGAAGGACAGGGTATCAATTCACCCCTCCACTTT.

V usage is TRBV9 and J usage is TRBJ2-5; TRBD2 is a possible D gene (6 bases). V was clipped by 0 bases and J by 2 bases, with 11 bases between them. CDR1 and CDR2 (germline): SGDLS, YYNGEE. This CDR3 is built from 15 residues. Written as DNA, the CDR3 is TGTGCCAGCAGCGTAGGGGGTAGCGGACAAGAGACCCAGTACTTC. Its protein product is CASSVGGSGQETQYF.

The chain combines TRBV7-2 with TRBJ1-3; D is undetermined. Germline lookup yields CDR1 SGHTA and CDR2 FQGNSA. The V gene lost 5 bases and the J gene lost 0 bases, with 14 bases spanning the gap. This CDR3 contains 16 residues. The CDR3 here is CASSAPEGNSGNTIYF. As DNA, the CDR3 is TGTGCCAGCAGCGCGCCGGAGGGAAACTCTGGAAACACCATATATTTT.

This chain joins TRBV9 and TRBJ1-5; 9 nucleotides agree with TRBD1. CDR1 and CDR2 from the germline V gene are SGDLS and YYNGEE. The CDR3 spans 14 residues. V lost 3 bases to trimming and J lost 5 bases; unmatched junction nucleotides: 3. CDR3 amino acids: CASSDGQGYQPQHF. The CDR3 DNA is TGTGCCAGCAGCGATGGACAGGGGTATCAGCCCCAGCATTTT.

V is TRBV5-1 and J is TRBJ1-1, with D hard to call. V was trimmed by 5 bases and J by 4 bases, leaving 9 bases between them. Looked up from germline, CDR1 is SGHRS and CDR2 is YFSETQ. The CDR3 covers 12 residues. The CDR3 sequence: CASSTEGTEAFF. The DNA of the CDR3 is TGCGCCAGCAGTACCGAGGGCACTGAAGCTTTCTTT.